These T cell receptor beta chains were read from a single sample in a study of blood T cell repertoires in COVID-19. Some clones are missing from TCRdb's copy, which holds only in-frame ones; the method was immunoSEQ multiplex PCR. The sample includes 53,000 or so clones, 90% of them seen just once. Sequencing was done on a sample of peripheral blood. The receptors were gathered from a man aged 35 to 55 with acute or convalescent COVID-19. The CDR3 runs from the conserved cysteine through the conserved F or W. The D gene is left open where the match is weak. Size values are once, few and many counts, or a class for expanded clones, and some rows have none.

>NA|NA|TRBV5-1|TRBJ1-3
CASSTPAAGASSGNTIYF
TGCGCCAGCAGCACCCCGGCGGCAGGGGCGAGCTCTGGAAACACCATATATTTT
>NA|TRBD2|TRBV6-4|TRBJ2-3
CASSVLATSDTQYF
TGTGCCAGCAGTGTACTAGCGACCTCAGATACGCAGTATTTT
>NA|TRBD1|TRBV6-6|TRBJ1-1
CASSYSTGHTEAFF
TGTGCCAGCAGTTACTCGACAGGGCACACTGAAGCTTTCTTT
>NA|TRBD1|TRBV2|TRBJ2-7
CASSTDTGDQEQYF
TGTGCCAGCAGTACAGACACAGGGGACCAAGAGCAGTACTTC
>NA|NA|TRBV6-1|TRBJ2-7
CASSVGLRTDTREKAYEQYF
TGTGCCAGCAGTGTGGGGCTTAGGACAGATACGAGGGAGAAAGCCTACGAGCAGTACTTC
>NA|TRBD1|TRBV11-2|TRBJ1-1
CASSYLGQGATEAFF
TGTGCCAGCAGCTACCTCGGACAGGGGGCTACTGAAGCTTTCTTT
>NA|NA|TRBV14|TRBJ2-7
CASSQLGGVEQYF
TGTGCCAGCAGCCAACTGGGCGGGGTCGAGCAGTACTTC
>NA|TRBD2|TRBV4-1|TRBJ2-1
CASSPTLGLTYNEQFF
TGCGCCAGCAGTCCAACACTGGGACTAACCTACAATGAGCAGTTCTTC
>NA|NA|TRBV6-5|TRBJ2-2
CASSYLSYTGELFF
TGTGCCAGCAGTTACCTTTCTTACACCGGGGAGCTGTTTTTT
>NA|NA|TRBV5-1|TRBJ1-1
CASSFAENTEAFF
TGCGCCAGCAGCTTCGCAGAGAACACTGAAGCTTTCTTT
>NA|TRBD1|TRBV28|TRBJ1-5
CASSIGQGPTWPQHF
TGTGCCAGCAGTATTGGACAGGGCCCCACTTGGCCCCAGCATTTT
>NA|NA|TRBV14|TRBJ2-7
CASSPAYLTSLSSYEQYF
TGTGCCAGCAGTCCCGCTTACCTCACTAGCCTGAGCTCCTACGAGCAGTACTTC
>NA|NA|TRBV7-2|TRBJ2-7
CASSLGPAGNYEQYF
TGTGCCAGCAGCTTAGGTCCGGCGGGAAATTACGAGCAGTACTTC
>NA|TRBD1|TRBV6-1|TRBJ1-2
CASSENYYGTGYGYTF
TGTGCCAGCAGTGAGAACTACTACGGGACAGGGTATGGCTACACCTTC
>NA|TRBD2|TRBV4-1|TRBJ2-7
CASSQAAGVGYEQYF
TGCGCCAGCAGCCAAGCAGCGGGAGTAGGCTACGAGCAGTACTTC
>NA|NA|TRBV24-1|TRBJ2-2
CATSAPSSAGELFF
TGTGCCACCAGTGCGCCCTCATCAGCCGGGGAGCTGTTTTTT
>NA|NA|TRBV7-8|TRBJ1-1
CASSLARGSDTEAFF
TGTGCCAGCAGCTTAGCCAGGGGCAGCGACACTGAAGCTTTCTTT
>NA|NA|TRBV7-8|TRBJ2-5
CASSLVGGNQETQYF
TGTGCCAGCAGCTTAGTAGGCGGGAACCAAGAGACCCAGTACTTC
>NA|TRBD2|TRBV15|TRBJ2-7
CATSRWGGAYEQYF
TGTGCCACCAGCAGATGGGGGGGGGCCTACGAGCAGTACTTC
>once|NA|TRBV7-2|TRBJ1-5
CASSLSRVGNQPQHF
TGTGCCAGCAGCTTATCCAGGGTCGGCAATCAGCCCCAGCATTTT
>NA|TRBD2|TRBV12-5|TRBJ2-1
CASGRGPAGGAYNEQFF
TGTGCTAGTGGCCGTGGCCCCGCGGGAGGCGCCTACAATGAGCAGTTCTTC
>NA|NA|TRBV5-1|TRBJ2-3
CASSRDFSDTQYF
TGCGCCAGCAGTCGGGACTTCTCCGATACGCAGTATTTT
>NA|TRBD2|TRBV6-5|TRBJ2-5
CASSYGREGGETQYF
TGTGCCAGCAGTTACGGGCGGGAGGGCGGTGAGACCCAGTACTTC
>NA|NA|TRBV4-3|TRBJ2-2
CASSQGQYAAGTGELFF
TGCGCCAGCAGCCAAGGACAGTACGCTGCGGGGACCGGGGAGCTGTTTTTT
>NA|NA|TRBV21-1|TRBJ1-4
CASSKEQDGQGYNEKLFF
TGTGCCAGCAGCAAAGAACAGGACGGGCAGGGCTATAATGAAAAACTGTTTTTT
>NA|TRBD1|TRBV6-5|TRBJ1-2
CASSPRDSYGYTF
TGTGCCAGCAGTCCCCGGGACAGCTATGGCTACACCTTC
>NA|NA|TRBV6-5|TRBJ1-6
CASSRLSYNSPLHF
TGTGCCAGCAGTCGTCTCTCCTATAATTCACCCCTCCACTTT
>NA|NA|TRBV5-4|TRBJ2-1
CASSLSTEPLNEQFF
TGTGCCAGCAGCTTATCGACAGAGCCTTTAAATGAGCAGTTCTTC
>NA|NA|TRBV18|TRBJ1-5
CASSPGEFYSNQPQHF
TGTGCCAGCTCACCGGGCGAGTTCTATAGCAATCAGCCCCAGCATTTT
>NA|NA|TRBV27|TRBJ1-1
CASCTVGAWNTEAFF
TGTGCCAGCTGCACGGTAGGGGCTTGGAACACTGAAGCTTTCTTT
>NA|TRBD2|TRBV5-1|TRBJ2-5
CASSSGLAAEGTQYF
TGCGCCAGCAGCTCCGGACTAGCGGCAGAGGGGACCCAGTACTTC
>NA|NA|TRBV7-9|TRBJ2-1
CASSLEAADNEQFF
TGTGCCAGCAGCTTAGAGGCGGCCGACAATGAGCAGTTCTTC
>NA|NA|TRBV6-2/TRBV6-3|TRBJ1-5
CASSSPGFRNQPQHF
TGTGCCAGCAGTTCCCCGGGGTTTCGCAATCAGCCCCAGCATTTT
>NA|TRBD2|TRBV5-1|TRBJ2-7
CASSLGGTSITYEQYF
TGCGCCAGCAGCTTGGGTGGGACTAGCATAACCTACGAGCAGTACTTC
>once|NA|TRBV30|TRBJ2-1
CAWSPPRFNEQFF
TGTGCCTGGAGTCCCCCCAGGTTCAATGAGCAGTTCTTC
>NA|NA|TRBV21-1|TRBJ2-5
CASSSGQGGETQYF
TGTGCCAGCAGCAGCGGACAGGGGGGGGAGACCCAGTACTTC
>NA|TRBD1|TRBV2|TRBJ1-5
CASKGQDRNQPQHF
TGTGCCAGTAAGGGACAGGACCGCAATCAGCCCCAGCATTTT
>NA|TRBD1|TRBV5-1|TRBJ1-1
CASSLGDSQAFF
TGCGCCAGCAGCTTGGGGGACAGCCAAGCTTTCTTT
>NA|NA|TRBV13|TRBJ2-2
CASSLFSQGVFGELFF
TGTGCCAGCAGCTTATTTTCACAGGGTGTATTCGGGGAGCTGTTTTTT
>NA|NA|TRBV19|TRBJ2-1
CASTKWASATNNEQFF
TGTGCCAGTACCAAATGGGCTAGCGCGACGAACAATGAGCAGTTCTTC
>NA|TRBD1|TRBV11-2|TRBJ2-5
CASNKQGAWETQYF
TGTGCCAGCAACAAACAGGGGGCATGGGAGACCCAGTACTTC
>NA|NA|TRBV9|TRBJ1-2
CASSAQGALYGYTF
TGTGCCAGCAGCGCTCAGGGCGCCCTTTATGGCTACACCTTC
>NA|TRBD1|TRBV19|TRBJ1-1
CASSIVPRTGTLFAFF
TGTGCCAGTAGTATAGTCCCACGGACAGGCACTTTGTTTGCTTTCTTT
>NA|NA|TRBV19|TRBJ2-3
CASSETGTDTQYF
TGTGCCAGTAGCGAAACGGGCACAGATACGCAGTATTTT
>NA|TRBD1|TRBV5-5|TRBJ2-2
CASSRSPGQERLGELFF
TGTGCCAGCAGCCGTTCCCCGGGACAGGAACGTCTCGGGGAGCTGTTTTTT
>NA|TRBD2|TRBV9|TRBJ2-3
CASSVGTIAGGPGFTDTQYF
TGTGCCAGCAGCGTAGGGACCATAGCGGGAGGGCCGGGGTTCACAGATACGCAGTATTTT
>NA|NA|TRBV5-6|TRBJ2-7
CASSSLLPGSSYEQYF
TGTGCCAGCAGTTCCCTCCTTCCGGGAAGCTCCTACGAGCAGTACTTC
>NA|NA|TRBV11-2|TRBJ1-2
CASSLGRQVDYGYTF
TGTGCCAGCAGCTTAGGAAGACAGGTGGACTATGGCTACACCTTC
>once|NA|TRBV7-3|TRBJ2-2
CASSLNLNTGELFF
TGTGCCAGCAGCTTAAATCTGAACACCGGGGAGCTGTTTTTT
>NA|TRBD1|TRBV19|TRBJ1-2
CASSELGQGATGYTF
TGTGCCAGTAGCGAACTTGGACAGGGGGCGACGGGCTACACCTTC
>NA|NA|TRBV2|TRBJ2-2
CASKGNRNGELFF
TGTGCCAGCAAGGGGAACAGAAACGGGGAGCTGTTTTTT
>once|NA|TRBV19|TRBJ1-4
CASSIWGRMEKLFF
TGTGCCAGTAGTATCTGGGGGCGCATGGAAAAACTGTTTTTT
>few|NA|TRBV5-1|TRBJ2-2
CASSGEALASKNTAGELFF
TGCGCCAGCAGCGGAGAGGCTCTAGCGTCGAAGAATACCGCCGGGGAGCTGTTTTTT
>NA|TRBD1|TRBV12-5|TRBJ1-5
CASGGTGGLPQHF
TGTGCTAGTGGAGGGACAGGGGGGTTGCCCCAGCATTTT
>NA|TRBD1|TRBV6-1|TRBJ2-7
CASSETGTGGPLTYEQYF
TGTGCCAGCAGTGAAACCGGGACAGGGGGCCCCCTGACCTACGAGCAGTACTTC